The 18 T cell receptor beta chains below were found in one sample sequenced in a study of blood T cell repertoires in COVID-19 (TCRdb year 2020). Library preparation employed the immunoSEQ multiplex PCR assay. Imported from immuneACCESS, the table was reduced by TCRdb to in-frame sequences with V and J called. These copies leave out some clones; in studies compared against another copy, an unresolved V gene accounts for under half, and the cause of the remainder is not known. The sample table lists tens of thousands of clones, 85% to 90% of them with a count of one. Of the sample, about 2.7% falls within the top ten clones. Sample: peripheral blood. Source of these receptors: a human donor in a cohort sampled during active COVID-19.

V gene TRBV10-3 combines with J gene TRBJ1-4; 11 positions agree with TRBD1. Germline trimming cut 11 bases from V and 8 bases from J; bases unmatched to any gene: 10. This CDR3 has 14 amino acids. Germline-derived CDR1 and CDR2 are ENHRY and SYGVKD. CDR3 amino acids: CAVAAGQGGEKLFF. The CDR3 region has the DNA TGTGCCGTAGCAGCGGGACAGGGGGGCGAAAAACTGTTTTTT.

With respect to this clone: No conserved phenylalanine or tryptophan ends this CDR3, so it is likely a read error. It is unclear where the CDR3 begins or ends on the DNA, so no DNA is shown, and the CDR3 is as TCRdb lists it. The J gene is TRBJ1-4, the V gene TRBV21-1; TRBD1 is the table's D call and was not checked against the DNA. TRBV21-1 is a known pseudogene. The length of the CDR3 is 12 amino acids, counting both ends. The CDR3 loop is CASSKLSQQFPL.

This chain uses TRBV9 with TRBJ2-7; 9 nucleotides match TRBD1. V gave up 4 bases and J gave up 5 bases; unmatched junction bases: 10. CDR3 length: 15 residues. Germline V CDR1 and CDR2: SGDLS, YYNGEE. CDR3 sequence reads: CASSPASGTGNEQYF. The CDR3 DNA reads TGTGCCAGCAGCCCCGCCTCCGGGACAGGGAACGAGCAGTACTTC.

This clone was recorded once. The rearrangement joins TRBV3-1 (or the pseudogene TRBV3-2) to TRBJ1-6, with D maybe TRBD1 (6 bases). From germline, CDR1 is LGHDT and CDR2 YNNKEL (reference sequence). The CDR3 extends over 15 amino acids. V dropped 6 bases and J dropped 6 bases, with 15 bases sitting between them. DNA of the CDR3: TGTGCCAGCAGTTTCCAGGGGTTCACTAATTCACCCCTCCACTTT. This codes for CASSFQGFTNSPLHF.

The chain couples TRBV2 to TRBJ1-3; 7 bases align to TRBD1. CDR1 SNHLY and CDR2 FYNNEI come from the germline V gene. CDR3 length equals 15 residues. The V segment lost 6 bases and the J segment 1 base; nucleotides outside the gene matches: 6. The CDR3 DNA reads TGTGCCAGCAGACCCGAACAGGGGTCTGGAAACACCATATATTTT. This encodes CASRPEQGSGNTIYF.

The genes are TRBV6-5 and TRBJ1-2, with D perhaps TRBD1 (6 bases). V was cut by 5 bases and J by 5 bases, with 9 bases left in between. Germline CDR1 and CDR2: MNHEY and SVGAGI. CDR3 length: 12 residues. The CDR3 is CASSKQGYGYTF. The CDR3 bases are TGTGCCAGCAGTAAGCAGGGGTATGGCTACACCTTC.

The chain is built from TRBV27 and TRBJ1-1; TRBD1 matches 12 bases. The CDR3 sequence is 16 residues long. The V gene's germline CDR1 is MNHEY and CDR2 SMNVEV (reference sequence). V shed 5 bases, J shed 0 bases, and the junction held 4 bases outside the gene matches. The CDR3 is CASSDGTGGLNTEAFF. DNA for the CDR3: TGTGCCAGCAGTGACGGGACAGGGGGCTTGAACACTGAAGCTTTCTTT.

The chain joins TRBV6-6 to TRBJ2-2; 9 nucleotides line up with TRBD1. Germline trimming cut 3 bases from V and 7 bases from J; bases unmatched to any gene: 6. Germline V gene sequence: CDR1 MNHNY, CDR2 SVGAGI (reference sequence). CDR3 length equals 15 residues. The CDR3 DNA reads as TGTGCCAGCAGTTATTCGGGACAGGGAGGCGGGGAGCTGTTTTTT. Its translation: CASSYSGQGGGELFF.

The rearrangement links TRBV19 to TRBJ2-1; D is unclear. The CDR3 consists of 14 residues. Trimming shortened V by 3 bases and J by 5 bases, and 11 bases separated the two germline ends. The germline CDR1 and CDR2 sequences are LNHDA and SQIVND (reference sequence). The CDR3 region is CASSIISSNNEQFF. The CDR3 DNA is TGTGCCAGTAGTATTATTAGTTCCAACAATGAGCAGTTCTTC.

The V and J genes are TRBV29-1 and TRBJ2-1; D ambiguous. The V and J ends lost 8 bases and 10 bases respectively, with 18 bases between them. The CDR3 covers 12 residues. Germline-derived CDR1 and CDR2 are SQVTM and ANQGSEA. The CDR3 is CSSGFEQSEQFF. The DNA for the CDR3 is TGCAGCTCCGGGTTTGAGCAATCGGAGCAGTTCTTC.

This clone has just a few counts. The chain joins TRBV25-1 to TRBJ1-6; possible D gene TRBD1, 6 bases. The V end was cut by 6 bases, the J end by 5 bases, with 17 bases between. CDR1 is MGHDK and CDR2 is SYGVNS in the germline V gene. CDR3 length equals 16 residues. The CDR3 nucleotides read TGTGCCAGCAGGATGACCGGGACAAAAAATAATTCACCCCTCCACTTT. Its protein is CASRMTGTKNNSPLHF.

This sequence joins TRBV2 and TRBJ1-1; 9 bases line up with TRBD1. The CDR3 is 12 residues long. Germline V gene data show CDR1 as SNHLY and CDR2 as FYNNEI. V lost 10 bases to trimming and J lost 1 base; unmatched junction nucleotides: 1. In DNA, the CDR3 is TGTGCCAACAGGGGGCCGAACACTGAAGCTTTCTTT. Residues: CANRGPNTEAFF.

The chain recombines TRBV2 with TRBJ2-1, with a possible D match to TRBD2 (5 bases). Germline assignment: CDR1 SNHLY and CDR2 FYNNEI. The germline V and J ends were trimmed by 2 bases and 8 bases, with 13 bases remaining between them. The CDR3 has 14 amino acids. The CDR3 nucleotides are TGTGCCAGCAGTGAAACGGGGATCAGGCATGAGCAGTTCTTC. This encodes CASSETGIRHEQFF.

The chain has TRBV11-2 and TRBJ1-1; TRBD1 might be the D (6 bases). The germline V gene has CDR1 SGHAT and CDR2 FQNNGV. Trimming shortened V by 5 bases and J by 1 base, and 14 bases separated the two germline ends. The CDR3 totals 15 residues. The CDR3: CASSPRPDRNTEAFF. Written as DNA, the CDR3 is TGTGCCAGCAGCCCCAGGCCGGACAGGAACACTGAAGCTTTCTTT.

The rearrangement uses TRBV6-5 and TRBJ1-2, with D possibly matching TRBD1 (5 bases). CDR1 is MNHEY, CDR2 SVGAGI, per germline. The length of the CDR3 is 14 residues. V gave up 6 bases and J gave up 8 bases, with 19 bases separating them. The CDR3, as DNA: TGTGCCAGCAGCCAAGTTCTGGGGCAGGAGGGCTACACCTTC. Protein sequence: CASSQVLGQEGYTF.

CDR3 region: CSVKGLAGGPTDTQYF. The CDR3 DNA sequence: TGCAGCGTCAAGGGACTAGCGGGGGGCCCCACAGATACGCAGTATTTT. This chain connects TRBV29-1 to TRBJ2-3; 15 positions match TRBD2. Germline CDR1 reads SQVTM; CDR2 reads ANQGSEA. This CDR3 has 16 residues. J was trimmed by 2 bases and V by 6 bases; bases with no gene match: 6.

V gene TRBV5-3 combines with J gene TRBJ2-3, with a tentative D call TRBD1 (6 bases). TRBV5-3 has ORF status, its function being uncertain. The CDR3 is 20 residues long. The germline V and J ends were trimmed by 7 bases and 1 base, with 31 bases remaining between them. CDR3 sequence: CARQTRDRDKGPSGTDTQYF. CDR3 DNA: TGTGCCAGACAAACCCGGGACCGGGACAAGGGCCCTTCCGGCACAGATACGCAGTATTTT.

The chain uses TRBV6-1 and TRBJ1-5; D is unresolved. The germline V gene has CDR1 MNHNS and CDR2 SASEGT. The V end lost 2 bases, the J end lost 5 bases, and 7 bases lay between the germline ends. CDR3 length: 13 residues. CDR3: CASSEIRDQPQHF. The DNA of the CDR3 is TGTGCCAGCAGTGAAATCCGGGATCAGCCCCAGCATTTT.